This TCR beta chain was identified in a study of post-analysis software for immune sequencing data. The authors incorporated unique molecular identifiers into the TCR beta cDNA libraries. T cells numbering about 0.9 to 10 million yielded cDNA molecules that totaled approximately 500,000. One entry per CDR3 protein, called by TCRdb with MiXCR from the PCR reads. The sample records hundreds of thousands of distinct CDR3 sequences, roughly 50% being singletons. Input material: blood. The origin of this receptor is a girl aged 10-17 years with multiple sclerosis.

The CDR3 region has the DNA TGTGCCAGCAGCCAGCACCAGGCGAACACTGAAGCTTTCTTT. This translates into CASSQHQANTEAFF. The chain links TRBV6-1 to TRBJ1-1; D remains unclear. CDR3 size: 14 residues. Trimming removed 6 bases from V and 1 base from J, with 12 bases in between. From germline, CDR1 is MNHNS and CDR2 SASEGT.